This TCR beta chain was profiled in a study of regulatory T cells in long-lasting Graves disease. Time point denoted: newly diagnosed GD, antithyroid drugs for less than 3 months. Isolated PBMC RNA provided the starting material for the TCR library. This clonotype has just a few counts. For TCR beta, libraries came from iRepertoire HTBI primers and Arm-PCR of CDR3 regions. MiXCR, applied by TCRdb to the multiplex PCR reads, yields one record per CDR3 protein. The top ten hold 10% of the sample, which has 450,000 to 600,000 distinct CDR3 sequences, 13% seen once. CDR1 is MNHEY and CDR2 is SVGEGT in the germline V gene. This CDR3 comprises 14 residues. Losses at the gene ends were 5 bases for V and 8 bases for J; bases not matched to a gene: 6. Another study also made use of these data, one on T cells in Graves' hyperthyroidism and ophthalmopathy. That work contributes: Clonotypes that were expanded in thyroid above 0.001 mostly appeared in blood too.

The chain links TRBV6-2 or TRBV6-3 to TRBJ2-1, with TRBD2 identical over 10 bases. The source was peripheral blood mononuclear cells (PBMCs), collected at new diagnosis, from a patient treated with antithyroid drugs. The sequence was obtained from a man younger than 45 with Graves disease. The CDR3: CASSPSGSFDEQFF. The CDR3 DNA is TGTGCCAGCAGTCCTAGCGGGAGTTTTGATGAGCAGTTCTTC.